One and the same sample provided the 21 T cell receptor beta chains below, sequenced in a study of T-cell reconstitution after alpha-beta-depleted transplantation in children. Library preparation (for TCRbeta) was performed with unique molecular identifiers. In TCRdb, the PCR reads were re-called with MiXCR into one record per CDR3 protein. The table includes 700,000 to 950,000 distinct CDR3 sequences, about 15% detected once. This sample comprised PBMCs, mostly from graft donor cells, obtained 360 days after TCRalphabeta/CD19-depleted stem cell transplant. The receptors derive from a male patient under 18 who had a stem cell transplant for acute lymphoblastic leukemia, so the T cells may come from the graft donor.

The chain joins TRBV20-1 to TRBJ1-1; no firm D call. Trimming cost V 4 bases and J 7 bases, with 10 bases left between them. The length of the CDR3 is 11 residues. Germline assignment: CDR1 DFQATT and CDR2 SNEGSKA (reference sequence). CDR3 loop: CSAIPILEAFF. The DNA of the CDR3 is TGCAGTGCTATACCTATACTTGAAGCTTTCTTT.

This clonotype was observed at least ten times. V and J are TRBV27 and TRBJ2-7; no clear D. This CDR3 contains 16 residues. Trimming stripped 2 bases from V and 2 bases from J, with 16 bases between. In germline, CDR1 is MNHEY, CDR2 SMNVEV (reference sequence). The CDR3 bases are TGTGCCAGCAGTTTAGGGCCGGATCGTCTTGCCTACGAGCAGTACTTC. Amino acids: CASSLGPDRLAYEQYF.

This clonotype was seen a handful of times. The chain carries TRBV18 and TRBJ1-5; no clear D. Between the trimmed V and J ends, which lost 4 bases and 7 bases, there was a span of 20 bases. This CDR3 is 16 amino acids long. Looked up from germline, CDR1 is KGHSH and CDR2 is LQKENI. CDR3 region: CASSRFGWQVEQPQHF. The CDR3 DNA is TGTGCCAGCTCACGGTTTGGGTGGCAGGTAGAGCAGCCCCAGCATTTT.

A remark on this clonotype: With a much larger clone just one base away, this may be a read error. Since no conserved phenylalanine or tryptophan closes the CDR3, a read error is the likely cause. The CDR3 DNA reads as TGTGCCAGCAGCTTGCGTACTAGCGGGCGGGGAGATACGCAGTATTTA. Translating gives CASSLRTSGRGDTQYL. V usage is TRBV7-2 and J usage is TRBJ2-3; 9 bases agree with TRBD2. J was trimmed by 5 bases and V by 3 bases; bases with no gene match: 9. The CDR3 spans 16 residues. In germline, CDR1 is SGHTA, CDR2 FQGNSA.

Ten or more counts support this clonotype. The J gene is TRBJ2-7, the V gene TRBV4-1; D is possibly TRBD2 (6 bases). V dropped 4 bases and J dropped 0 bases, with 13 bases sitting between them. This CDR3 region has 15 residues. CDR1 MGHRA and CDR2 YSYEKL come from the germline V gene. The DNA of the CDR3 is TGCGCCAGCAGCCCGCGGGACTCGAGCTCCTACGAGCAGTACTTC. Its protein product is CASSPRDSSSYEQYF.

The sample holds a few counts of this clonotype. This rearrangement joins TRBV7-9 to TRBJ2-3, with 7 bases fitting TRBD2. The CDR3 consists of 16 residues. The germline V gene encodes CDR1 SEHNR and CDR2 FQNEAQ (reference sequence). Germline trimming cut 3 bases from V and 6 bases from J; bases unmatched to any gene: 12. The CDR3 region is CASSFGTTLDHDTQYF. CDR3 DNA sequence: TGTGCCAGCAGCTTCGGGACTACCCTAGACCACGATACGCAGTATTTT. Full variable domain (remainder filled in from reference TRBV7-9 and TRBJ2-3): DTGVSQNPRHKITKRGQNVTFRCDPISEHNRLYWYRQTLGQGPEFLTYFQNEAQLEKSRLLSDRFSAERPKGSFSTLEIQRTEQGDSAMYLCASSFGTTLDHDTQYFGPGTRLTVL.

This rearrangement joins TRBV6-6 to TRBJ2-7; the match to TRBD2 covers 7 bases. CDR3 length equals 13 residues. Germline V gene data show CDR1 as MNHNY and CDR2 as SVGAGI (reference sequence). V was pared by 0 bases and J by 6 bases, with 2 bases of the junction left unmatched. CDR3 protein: CASSYSGGGEQYF. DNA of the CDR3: TGTGCCAGCAGTTACTCGGGGGGGGGCGAGCAGTACTTC.

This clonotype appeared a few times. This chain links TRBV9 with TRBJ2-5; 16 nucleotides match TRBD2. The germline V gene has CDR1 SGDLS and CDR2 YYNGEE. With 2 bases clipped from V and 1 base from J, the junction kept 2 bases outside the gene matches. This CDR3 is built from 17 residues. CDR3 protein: CASSVGLAGGPQETQYF. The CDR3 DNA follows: TGTGCCAGCAGCGTGGGACTAGCGGGAGGGCCCCAAGAGACCCAGTACTTC.

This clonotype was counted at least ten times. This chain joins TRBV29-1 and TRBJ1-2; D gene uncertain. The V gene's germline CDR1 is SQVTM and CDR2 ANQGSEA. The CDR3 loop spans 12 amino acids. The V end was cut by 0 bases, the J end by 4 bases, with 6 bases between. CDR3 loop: CSVEEGGYGYTF. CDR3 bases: TGCAGCGTTGAAGAGGGTGGCTATGGCTACACCTTC.

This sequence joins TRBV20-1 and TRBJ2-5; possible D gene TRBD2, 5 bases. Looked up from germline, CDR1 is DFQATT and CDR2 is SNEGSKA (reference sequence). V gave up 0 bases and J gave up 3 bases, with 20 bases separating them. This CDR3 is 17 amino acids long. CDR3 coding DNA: TGCAGTGCTAGAGATAGGTCGGGGAAGTCTAGCAAAGAGACCCAGTACTTC. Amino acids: CSARDRSGKSSKETQYF.

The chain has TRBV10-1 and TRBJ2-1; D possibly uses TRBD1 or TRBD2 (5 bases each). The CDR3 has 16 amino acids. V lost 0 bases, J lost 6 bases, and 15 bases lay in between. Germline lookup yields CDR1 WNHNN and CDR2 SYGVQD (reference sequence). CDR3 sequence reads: CASSESTGLASNEQFF. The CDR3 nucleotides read TGCGCCAGCAGTGAGTCGACGGGGCTTGCTTCCAATGAGCAGTTCTTC.

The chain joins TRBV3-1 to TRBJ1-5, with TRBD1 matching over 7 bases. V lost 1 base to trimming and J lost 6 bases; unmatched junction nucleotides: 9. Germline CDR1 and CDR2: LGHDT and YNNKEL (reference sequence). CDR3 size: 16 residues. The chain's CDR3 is CASSQGTGRTVQPQHF. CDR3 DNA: TGTGCCAGCAGCCAAGGGACAGGAAGGACGGTTCAGCCCCAGCATTTT.

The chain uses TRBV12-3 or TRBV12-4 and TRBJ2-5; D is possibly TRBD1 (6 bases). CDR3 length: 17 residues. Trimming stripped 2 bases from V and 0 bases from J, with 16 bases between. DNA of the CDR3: TGTGCCAGCAGTTTAACTCGGACAGTGACGTACCAAGAGACCCAGTACTTC. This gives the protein CASSLTRTVTYQETQYF.

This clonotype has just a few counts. The CDR3 nucleotides are TGTGCCAGCGCCCTCCTTAGCTCCTACAATGAGCAGTTCTTC. It is translated as CASALLSSYNEQFF. V and J are TRBV6-2 or TRBV6-3 and TRBJ2-1; D call uncertain. Per the germline V gene, CDR1 is MNHEY and CDR2 is SVGEGT. The CDR3 extends over 14 amino acids. V shed 8 bases and J shed 0 bases, with 11 bases lying between them.

The CDR3 spells CASSHAGTGKNIQYF. CDR3 nucleotide sequence: TGCGCCAGCAGCCATGCCGGGACAGGCAAAAACATTCAGTACTTC. The chain combines TRBV4-1 with TRBJ2-4; 8 bases map to TRBD1. CDR3 length equals 15 residues. CDR1 is MGHRA and CDR2 is YSYEKL in the germline V gene. V was pared by 3 bases and J by 3 bases, with 4 bases of the junction left unmatched.

This CDR3 is CASSLPRLAGGMVDTQYF. CDR3 nucleotide sequence: TGTGCCAGCAGCTTACCGCGGCTAGCGGGAGGGATGGTAGATACGCAGTATTTT. This chain connects TRBV7-8 to TRBJ2-3, with TRBD2 matching 12 bases. V shed 2 bases and J 5 bases; nucleotides not matched to a gene: 11. Germline CDR1 and CDR2: SGHVS and FQNEAQ. CDR3 length: 18 residues.

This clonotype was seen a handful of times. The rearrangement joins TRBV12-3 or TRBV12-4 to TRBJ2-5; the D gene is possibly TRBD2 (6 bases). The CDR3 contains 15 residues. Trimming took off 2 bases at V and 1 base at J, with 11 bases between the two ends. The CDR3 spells CASSLIGTFQETQYF. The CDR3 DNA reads TGTGCCAGCAGTTTAATCGGGACTTTCCAAGAGACCCAGTACTTC.

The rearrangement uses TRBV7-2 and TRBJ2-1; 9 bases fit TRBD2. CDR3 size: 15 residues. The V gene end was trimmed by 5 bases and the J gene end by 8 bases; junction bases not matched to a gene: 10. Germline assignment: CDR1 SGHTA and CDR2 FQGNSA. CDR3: CASSHPGTSIYEQFF. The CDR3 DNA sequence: TGTGCCAGCAGCCATCCCGGGACTAGCATTTATGAGCAGTTCTTC.

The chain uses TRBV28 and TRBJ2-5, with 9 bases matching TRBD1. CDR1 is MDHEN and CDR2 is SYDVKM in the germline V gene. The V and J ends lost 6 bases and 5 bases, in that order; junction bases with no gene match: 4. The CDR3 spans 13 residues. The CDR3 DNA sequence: TGTGCCAGCAGACAGGGGGCGGAGGAGACCCAGTACTTC. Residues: CASRQGAEETQYF.

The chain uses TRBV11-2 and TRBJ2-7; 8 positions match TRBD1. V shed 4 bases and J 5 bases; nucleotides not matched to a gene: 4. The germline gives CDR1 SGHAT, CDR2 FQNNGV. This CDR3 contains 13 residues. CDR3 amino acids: CASSWDRTHEQYF. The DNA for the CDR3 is TGTGCCAGCAGCTGGGACAGGACCCACGAGCAGTACTTC. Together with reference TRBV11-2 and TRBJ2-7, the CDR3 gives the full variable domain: EAGVAQSPRYKIIEKRQSVAFWCNPISGHATLYWYQQILGQGPKLLIQFQNNGVVDDSQLPKDRFSAERLKGVDSTLKIQPAKLEDSAVYLCASSWDRTHEQYFGPGTRLTVT.

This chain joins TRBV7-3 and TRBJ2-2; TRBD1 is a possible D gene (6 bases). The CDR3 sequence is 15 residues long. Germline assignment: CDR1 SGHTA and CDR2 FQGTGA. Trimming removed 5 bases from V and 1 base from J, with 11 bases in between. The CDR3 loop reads CASSPQGRNTGELFF. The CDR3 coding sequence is TGTGCCAGCAGCCCTCAGGGGCGGAACACCGGGGAGCTGTTTTTT.